This T cell receptor (beta chain) was documented in a study of response to subunit inactivated influenza vaccine. As for this clonotype: What it binds is unknown.

Trimming took 7 bases from V and 4 from J; bases not matched to a gene: 15. This CDR3 has 16 amino acids. TCRdb used MiXCR to reprocess the RT-PCR reads, holding one entry per CDR3 protein. The table records roughly 570,000 distinct CDR3 sequences, 10% to 15% of them present only once. Study results and caveats: Authors suggested seasonal influenza vaccinations each recruit few new T cells.

The chain employs TRBV12-3 or TRBV12-4 and TRBJ1-2; the match to TRBD1 covers 7 bases. The source material was PBMCs from blood, sampled 45 days after vaccination. The TCR was taken from a man aged 50 to 59 who received an inactivated influenza vaccine. CDR3: CASTIGGQNVIYGYTF. The CDR3 DNA sequence: TGTGCCAGCACCATAGGGGGACAGAATGTGATCTATGGCTACACCTTC.